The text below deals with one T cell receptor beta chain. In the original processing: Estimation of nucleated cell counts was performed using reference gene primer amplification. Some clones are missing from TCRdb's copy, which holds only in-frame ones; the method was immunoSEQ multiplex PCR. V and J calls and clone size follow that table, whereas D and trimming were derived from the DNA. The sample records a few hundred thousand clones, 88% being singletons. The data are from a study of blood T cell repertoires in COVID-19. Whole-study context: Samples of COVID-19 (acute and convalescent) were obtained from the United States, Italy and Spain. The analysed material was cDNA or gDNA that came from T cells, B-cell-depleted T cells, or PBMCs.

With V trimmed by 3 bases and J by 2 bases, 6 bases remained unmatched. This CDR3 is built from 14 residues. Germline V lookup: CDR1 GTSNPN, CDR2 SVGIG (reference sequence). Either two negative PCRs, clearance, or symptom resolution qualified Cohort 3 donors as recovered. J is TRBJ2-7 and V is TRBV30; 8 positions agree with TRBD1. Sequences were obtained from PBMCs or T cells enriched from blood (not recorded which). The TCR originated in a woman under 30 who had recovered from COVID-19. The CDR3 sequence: CAWREGQAAYEQYF. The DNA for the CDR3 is TGTGCCTGGAGAGAGGGACAGGCTGCCTACGAGCAGTACTTC.